The rows below give T cell receptor beta chains drawn from one sample of a study of T cells in Graves' hyperthyroidism and ophthalmopathy. One entry per CDR3 protein, called by TCRdb with MiXCR from the multiplex PCR reads. The table includes a few hundred thousand distinct CDR3 sequences, roughly a fifth detected once. Material for sequencing was blood. Receptor source: a woman between 50 and 59 years old with Graves' hyperthyroidism. Each CDR3 is given with its conserved first and last residue. The order of the fields is clone size, V gene, D gene, J gene, CDR3 DNA, CDR3 protein. The D gene is left open where the match is weak. The size field is filled for only some rows; it gives once, few, many or a size class.

clone size: many
V gene: TRBV7-8
D gene: -
J gene: TRBJ1-5
CDR3 DNA: TGTGCCAGCAGCTTAGCACGGCAGGGGACTCGGTATCAGCCCCAGCATTTT
CDR3 protein: CASSLARQGTRYQPQHF

clone size: -
V gene: TRBV7-9
D gene: -
J gene: TRBJ1-4
CDR3 DNA: TGTGCCAGCAGCTCCTTCAACCCGGGGGCTAATGAAAAACTGTTTTTT
CDR3 protein: CASSSFNPGANEKLFF

clone size: -
V gene: TRBV30
D gene: TRBD1
J gene: TRBJ1-5
CDR3 DNA: TGTGCCTGGAGCACAGGGGGCTTGGGCAATCAGCCCCAGCATTTT
CDR3 protein: CAWSTGGLGNQPQHF

clone size: many
V gene: TRBV12-3/TRBV12-4
D gene: -
J gene: TRBJ1-3
CDR3 DNA: TGTGCCAGCAGTTTAGCTGTGGGCTCTGGAAACACCATATATTTT
CDR3 protein: CASSLAVGSGNTIYF

clone size: many
V gene: TRBV30
D gene: TRBD2
J gene: TRBJ2-7
CDR3 DNA: TGTGCCTGGAGATCTTCGGGAGGCCGGTACGAGCAGTACTTC
CDR3 protein: CAWRSSGGRYEQYF

clone size: few
V gene: TRBV18
D gene: -
J gene: TRBJ2-7
CDR3 DNA: TGTGCCAGCTCACGCAGACAGGCTGAGTACGAGCAGTACTTC
CDR3 protein: CASSRRQAEYEQYF

clone size: -
V gene: TRBV11-2
D gene: TRBD1
J gene: TRBJ1-1
CDR3 DNA: TGTGCCAGCAGCTTAGTACTGACAGGGACCACTGAAGCTTTCTTT
CDR3 protein: CASSLVLTGTTEAFF

clone size: many
V gene: TRBV18
D gene: -
J gene: TRBJ1-5
CDR3 DNA: TGTGCCAGCTCCAGGACGGATAGCAATCAGCCCCAGCATTTT
CDR3 protein: CASSRTDSNQPQHF

clone size: many
V gene: TRBV30
D gene: TRBD1
J gene: TRBJ1-1
CDR3 DNA: TGTGCCTGGGGACGGACAGGGATGAACACTGAAGCTTTCTTT
CDR3 protein: CAWGRTGMNTEAFF

clone size: few
V gene: TRBV30
D gene: -
J gene: TRBJ1-5
CDR3 DNA: TGTGCCTGGAGTCGGGCGGTTAATCAGCCCCAGCATTTT
CDR3 protein: CAWSRAVNQPQHF

clone size: many
V gene: TRBV28
D gene: -
J gene: TRBJ2-4
CDR3 DNA: TGTGCCAGCAGTTTATTCGGCAGGGGGGGCATTCAGTACTTC
CDR3 protein: CASSLFGRGGIQYF

clone size: -
V gene: TRBV2
D gene: TRBD1
J gene: TRBJ2-1
CDR3 DNA: TGTGCCAGCAGTCGGACAGGGGGGTATGAGCAGTTCTTC
CDR3 protein: CASSRTGGYEQFF

clone size: -
V gene: TRBV2
D gene: -
J gene: TRBJ2-7
CDR3 DNA: TGTGCCAGCAGCGCGTCGTCAGTATCCTACGAGCAGTACTTC
CDR3 protein: CASSASSVSYEQYF

clone size: once
V gene: TRBV7-2
D gene: -
J gene: TRBJ2-1
CDR3 DNA: TGTGCCAGCAGCTTACCCCGGGTGCAGTTCTTC
CDR3 protein: CASSLPRVQFF

clone size: many
V gene: TRBV3-1
D gene: -
J gene: TRBJ2-2
CDR3 DNA: TGTGCCAGCAGCCCGGGACCGAACACCGGGGAGCTGTTTTTT
CDR3 protein: CASSPGPNTGELFF

clone size: many
V gene: TRBV12-3/TRBV12-4
D gene: TRBD2
J gene: TRBJ2-3
CDR3 DNA: TGTGCCAGCAGTTCTAGCGGGAGTGGTGATACGCAGTATTTT
CDR3 protein: CASSSSGSGDTQYF

clone size: few
V gene: TRBV5-5
D gene: TRBD1
J gene: TRBJ1-5
CDR3 DNA: TGTGCCAGCAGCTGGACAGGGGGGGATCAGCCCCAGCATTTT
CDR3 protein: CASSWTGGDQPQHF

clone size: -
V gene: TRBV5-8
D gene: TRBD1
J gene: TRBJ2-4
CDR3 DNA: TGTGCCAGCAGCTTCGACAGGGGAGGAGTCAGCATTCAGTACTTC
CDR3 protein: CASSFDRGGVSIQYF

clone size: few
V gene: TRBV7-9
D gene: TRBD1
J gene: TRBJ1-3
CDR3 DNA: TGTGCCAGCAGCCTTTACGGACGTACCGGGACAGGGAGAAACACCATATATTTT
CDR3 protein: CASSLYGRTGTGRNTIYF

clone size: many
V gene: TRBV28
D gene: -
J gene: TRBJ2-3
CDR3 DNA: TGTGCCAGCAGTAACTTGGGCGACAGCGGCACAGATACGCAGTATTTT
CDR3 protein: CASSNLGDSGTDTQYF

clone size: few
V gene: TRBV4-1
D gene: -
J gene: TRBJ1-1
CDR3 DNA: TGCGCCAGCAGCCTAGAATTGACGGTGAACACTGAAGCTTTCTTT
CDR3 protein: CASSLELTVNTEAFF

clone size: few
V gene: TRBV30
D gene: -
J gene: TRBJ2-7
CDR3 DNA: TGTGCCTGGAGTCCTAAGGTGGCCTCTGGGGAGCAGTACTTC
CDR3 protein: CAWSPKVASGEQYF

clone size: many
V gene: TRBV10-3
D gene: -
J gene: TRBJ1-1
CDR3 DNA: TGTGCCATCAGCACTAACCTGGCAGACCTGAACACTGAAGCTTTCTTT
CDR3 protein: CAISTNLADLNTEAFF

clone size: many
V gene: TRBV12-3/TRBV12-4
D gene: -
J gene: TRBJ2-3
CDR3 DNA: TGTGCCAGCAGTCCGGGACAATCAAGGACAGATACGCAGTATTTT
CDR3 protein: CASSPGQSRTDTQYF

clone size: -
V gene: TRBV27
D gene: TRBD1
J gene: TRBJ2-7
CDR3 DNA: TGTGCCAGCAGTCGATCGACCGGGACAGTGAACTACGAGCAGTACTTC
CDR3 protein: CASSRSTGTVNYEQYF